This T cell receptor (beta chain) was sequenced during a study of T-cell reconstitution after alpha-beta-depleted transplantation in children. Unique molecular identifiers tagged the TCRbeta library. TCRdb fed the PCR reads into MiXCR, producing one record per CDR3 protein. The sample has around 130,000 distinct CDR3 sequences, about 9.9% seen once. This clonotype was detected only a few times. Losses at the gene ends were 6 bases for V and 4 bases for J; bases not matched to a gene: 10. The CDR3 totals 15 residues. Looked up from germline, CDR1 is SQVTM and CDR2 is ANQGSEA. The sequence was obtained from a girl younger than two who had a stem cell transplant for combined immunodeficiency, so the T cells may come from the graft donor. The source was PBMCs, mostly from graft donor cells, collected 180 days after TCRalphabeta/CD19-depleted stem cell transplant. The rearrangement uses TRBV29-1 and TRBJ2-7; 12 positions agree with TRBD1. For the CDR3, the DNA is TGCAGCGTGCGGGGACAGGGGGCCTATATTTACGAGCAGTACTTC. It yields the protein CSVRGQGAYIYEQYF.